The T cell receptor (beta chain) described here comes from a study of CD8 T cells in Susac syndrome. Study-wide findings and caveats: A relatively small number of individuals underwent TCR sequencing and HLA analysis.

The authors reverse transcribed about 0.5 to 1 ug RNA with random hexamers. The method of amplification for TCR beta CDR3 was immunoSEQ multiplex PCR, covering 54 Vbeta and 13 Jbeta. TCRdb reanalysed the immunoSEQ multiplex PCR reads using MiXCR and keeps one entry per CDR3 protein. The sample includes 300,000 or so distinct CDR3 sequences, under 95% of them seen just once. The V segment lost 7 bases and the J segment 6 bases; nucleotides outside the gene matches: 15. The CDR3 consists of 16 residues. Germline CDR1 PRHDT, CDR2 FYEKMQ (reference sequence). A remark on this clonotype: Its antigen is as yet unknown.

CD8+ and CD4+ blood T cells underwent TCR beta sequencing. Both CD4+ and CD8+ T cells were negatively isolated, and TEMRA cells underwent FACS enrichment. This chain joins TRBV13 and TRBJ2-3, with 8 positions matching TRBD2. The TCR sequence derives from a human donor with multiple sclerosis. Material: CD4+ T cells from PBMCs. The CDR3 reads CASTSGLTSGFDTQYF. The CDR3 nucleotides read TGTGCCAGCACCTCCGGACTTACTAGCGGATTTGATACGCAGTATTTT. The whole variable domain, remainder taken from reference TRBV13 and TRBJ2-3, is AAGVIQSPRHLIKEKRETATLKCYPIPRHDTVYWYQQGPGQDPQFLISFYEKMQSDKGSIPDRFSAQQFSDYHSELNMSSLELGDSALYFCASTSGLTSGFDTQYFGPGTRLTVL.